This entry lists 20 T cell receptor beta chains sequenced from one sample in a study of T cell responses to AZD1222 COVID-19 vaccine. Here immunoSEQ multiplex PCR was the method, and the copy in TCRdb shows in-frame clones only, minus some. Seen here are about 110,000 clones, over 75% observed once, and the top ten hold under 20%. The input for sequencing was peripheral blood, taken on day 0 of AZD1222 vaccination. These receptors were taken from an adult in good health.

This clone appeared a single time. The gene calls are TRBV2 and TRBJ1-2; 9 positions match TRBD1. The CDR3 contains 12 residues. The germline gives CDR1 SNHLY, CDR2 FYNNEI. V shed 6 bases and J 8 bases; nucleotides not matched to a gene: 4. The CDR3 bases are TGTGCCAGCAGCGCAACAGGGGGCGGCTACACCTTC. This encodes CASSATGGGYTF.

This CDR3 reads CASSNFQGNEQFF. CDR3 bases: TGTGCCAGCAGCAATTTCCAGGGGAATGAGCAGTTCTTC. This chain joins TRBV7-2 and TRBJ2-1, with D maybe TRBD1 (6 bases). There are 13 residues in the CDR3. The germline V gene has CDR1 SGHTA and CDR2 FQGNSA. V lost 5 bases and J lost 7, with 12 bases in between.

The rearrangement uses TRBV7-2 and TRBJ2-3; no firm D call. The CDR3 has 12 residues. Trimming removed 5 bases from V and 0 bases from J, with 3 bases in between. The germline gives CDR1 SGHTA, CDR2 FQGNSA. The CDR3, as DNA: TGTGCCAGCAGCCCGAGCACAGATACGCAGTATTTT. Translating gives CASSPSTDTQYF.

This chain uses TRBV5-4 with TRBJ2-7, with unresolved D. V was pared by 0 bases and J by 5 bases, with 9 bases between. Germline V gene sequence: CDR1 SGHNT, CDR2 YYREEE (reference sequence). This CDR3 spans 13 amino acids. CDR3 sequence: CASSLGVYDEQYF. In DNA, the CDR3 is TGTGCCAGCAGCTTGGGTGTATACGACGAGCAGTACTTC.

V and J are TRBV18 and TRBJ1-6, with TRBD1 matching over 7 bases. The CDR3 is 14 residues long. Unmatched junction bases numbered 3, after V lost 2 bases and J lost 8 bases. Germline CDR1 is KGHSH and CDR2 is LQKENI. The CDR3 bases are TGTGCCAGCTCACCAGCAGGGGGGGATTCACCCCTCCACTTT. Translating it yields CASSPAGGDSPLHF. The full variable domain, completed using reference TRBV18 and TRBJ1-6, is NAGVMQNPRHLVRRRGQEARLRCSPMKGHSHVYWYRQLPEEGLKFMVYLQKENIIDESGMPKERFSAEFPKEGPSILRIQQVVRGDSAAYFCASSPAGGDSPLHFGNGTRLTVT.

The table lists this clone with a count of one. The chain uses TRBV4-2 and TRBJ2-5; the D call may be TRBD1 or TRBD2 (8 bases each). This CDR3 spans 17 amino acids. Germline assignment: CDR1 LGHNA and CDR2 YNFKEQ. Trimming took 0 bases from V and 7 from J, leaving 21 bases between them. The CDR3 sequence is CASSQDGLALTGGTQYF. In nucleotides, the CDR3 is TGTGCCAGCAGCCAAGATGGACTAGCTCTAACAGGGGGGACCCAGTACTTC.

The chain is built from TRBV6-1 and TRBJ1-4; a possible D gene is TRBD1 (5 bases). Germline V lookup: CDR1 MNHNS, CDR2 SASEGT. This CDR3 is built from 12 residues. Trimming took off 2 bases at V and 15 bases at J, with 13 bases between the two ends. This chain's CDR3 is CASSERRGSVFF. CDR3 bases: TGTGCCAGCAGTGAAAGGAGGGGATCGGTGTTTTTT.

Comment on this clone: The sample contains more than one DNA sequence encoding this CDR3. The chain couples TRBV2 to TRBJ1-2; no reliable D call. The CDR3 extends over 13 amino acids. CDR1 and CDR2 from the germline V gene are SNHLY and FYNNEI. V was cut by 1 base and J by 3 bases, with 6 bases left in between. The CDR3, as DNA: TGTGCCAGCAGTGAAGGGTCTGACTATGGCTACACCTTC. It specifies CASSEGSDYGYTF.

This chain connects TRBV4-2 to TRBJ1-1; D gene unclear. The V gene lost 7 bases and the J gene lost 0 bases, with 12 bases spanning the gap. The length of the CDR3 is 14 residues. Germline lookup yields CDR1 LGHNA and CDR2 YNFKEQ. The CDR3 reads CASNRAGLNTEAFF. Here the CDR3 DNA reads TGTGCCAGCAACCGGGCGGGCCTGAACACTGAAGCTTTCTTT.

The chain employs TRBV7-8 and TRBJ2-5; 14 bases align to TRBD2. Germline-derived CDR1 and CDR2 are SGHVS and FQNEAQ. The V gene end was trimmed by 5 bases and the J gene end by 4 bases; junction bases not matched to a gene: 6. The length of the CDR3 is 16 residues. The CDR3 sequence: CASSEGLAGVRETQYF. In DNA, the CDR3 is TGTGCCAGCAGCGAGGGACTAGCGGGAGTTCGAGAGACCCAGTACTTC.

This chain connects TRBV9 to TRBJ2-5, with a weak D call TRBD2 (5 bases). The CDR3 totals 13 residues. V lost 0 bases and J 5 bases, leaving 8 bases between the germline ends. Germline V gene lookup returns CDR1 SGDLS and CDR2 YYNGEE. The CDR3 spells CASSVGGMETQYF. For the CDR3, the DNA is TGTGCCAGCAGCGTAGGAGGGATGGAGACCCAGTACTTC. Looking up the rest from reference TRBV9 and TRBJ2-5 gives the full variable domain: DSGVTQTPKHLITATGQRVTLRCSPRSGDLSVYWYQQSLDQGLQFLIQYYNGEERAKGNILERFSAQQFPDLHSELNLSSLELGDSALYFCASSVGGMETQYFGPGTRLLVL.

The rearrangement links TRBV6-5 to TRBJ1-5; D is ambiguous. The germline CDR1 and CDR2 sequences are MNHEY and SVGAGI. V was pared by 0 bases and J by 5 bases, with 8 bases between. The CDR3 runs 14 residues. CDR3: CASSYSNGDQPQHF. As DNA, the CDR3 is TGTGCCAGCAGTTACTCGAACGGGGATCAGCCCCAGCATTTT.

The chain couples TRBV6-4 to TRBJ2-5; 8 nucleotides agree with TRBD1. This CDR3 region has 18 residues. Germline V gives CDR1 MRHNA, CDR2 SNTAGT. The ends lost 2 bases at V and 2 bases at J; junction bases unmatched: 13. In DNA form, the CDR3 reads TGTGCCAGCAGTGACCTCAGGGACAGGCTGGGGAAACAAGAGACCCAGTACTTC. This translates into CASSDLRDRLGKQETQYF.

The V gene is TRBV7-8, the J gene TRBJ2-7; D not certain. CDR3 length: 13 residues. CDR1 is SGHVS, CDR2 FQNEAQ, per germline. Trimming removed 0 bases at V and 2 bases at J, with 5 bases between. CDR3 nucleotide sequence: TGTGCCAGCAGCTTAGCAGGAACCTACGAGCAGTACTTC. This gives the protein CASSLAGTYEQYF.

The chain carries TRBV19 and TRBJ1-2; 7 bases are a match to TRBD1. This CDR3 is 14 amino acids long. The germline V gene has CDR1 LNHDA and CDR2 SQIVND (reference sequence). V lost 6 bases and J lost 3; bases outside the gene matches: 7. CDR3 coding DNA: TGTGCCAGTAGCTTTGGGACAGACTACTATGGCTACACCTTC. Amino acids: CASSFGTDYYGYTF.

The rearrangement joins TRBV6-5 to TRBJ2-3, with D unresolved. The CDR3 runs 15 residues. V lost 8 bases and J lost 0, with 15 bases in between. Germline V gene data show CDR1 as MNHEY and CDR2 as SVGAGI. CDR3 sequence reads: CASSPATRSTDTQYF. For the CDR3, the DNA is TGTGCCAGCTCCCCGGCAACCCGTAGCACAGATACGCAGTATTTT.

The CDR3: CASSHHQGLVQPQHF. Written as DNA, the CDR3 is TGTGCCAGCAGCCATCACCAGGGCCTCGTGCAGCCCCAGCATTTT. The J gene is TRBJ1-5, the V gene TRBV7-2; D may be TRBD1 (5 bases). The germline V and J ends were trimmed by 5 bases and 7 bases, with 18 bases remaining between them. The CDR3 is 15 residues long. The germline V gene has CDR1 SGHTA and CDR2 FQGNSA.

CDR3 residues: CASSPADGIFGYTF. The CDR3 DNA reads TGTGCCAGCTCACCCGCAGACGGGATTTTTGGCTACACCTTC. The rearrangement joins TRBV18 to TRBJ1-2; no clear D. CDR1 KGHSH and CDR2 LQKENI come from the germline V gene. The CDR3 consists of 14 residues. Trimming cost V 3 bases and J 7 bases, with 15 bases left between them.

The genes are TRBV19 and TRBJ2-1; 7 bases are shared with TRBD2. Germline-derived CDR1 and CDR2 are LNHDA and SQIVND (reference sequence). This CDR3 contains 15 residues. Trimming at V came to 9 bases and at J to 6 bases, leaving 14 bases not matched to a gene. The chain's CDR3 is CASLKIGGSINEQFF. In DNA, the CDR3 is TGTGCCAGCCTCAAAATCGGCGGGAGTATCAATGAGCAGTTCTTC.

This sequence joins TRBV7-2 and TRBJ1-1; D is possibly TRBD1 (5 bases). The CDR3 sequence is 15 residues long. CDR1 is SGHTA, CDR2 FQGNSA, per germline. The V end lost 5 bases, the J end lost 8 bases, and 21 bases lay between the germline ends. CDR3 residues: CASSRRGGSRMEAFF. CDR3 DNA: TGTGCCAGCAGCCGCCGGGGGGGGAGTAGGATGGAAGCTTTCTTT.